This record looks at one TCR beta chain sequence and its context. Its specificity is unknown. V lost 2 bases and J lost 0, with 14 bases in between. The germline gives CDR1 SGHVS, CDR2 FNYEAQ. This CDR3 region has 16 residues. For TCRbeta, the library was prepared with unique molecular identifiers. A single record per CDR3 protein comes from TCRdb applying MiXCR to the PCR reads. The sample yields roughly 790,000 distinct CDR3 sequences, roughly 15% seen once. The sample belongs to a study of T-cell reconstitution after alpha-beta-depleted transplantation in children. General observations from the study: Expanded graft clones numbering several hundred reportedly gave rise to alpha-beta T cells about two months after transplant. At one year after transplant, newly produced T cells mostly accounted for T-cell counts and diversity. Surviving recipient T cells and thymic progenitors produced the high day-60 TCRbeta diversity seen in some patients.

The sequencing here drew on PBMCs, mostly from graft donor cells, taken 360 days after TCRalphabeta/CD19-depleted stem cell transplant. The TCR was taken from a male patient younger than 18 who had a stem cell transplant for acute lymphoblastic leukemia, so the T cells may come from the graft donor. This chain connects TRBV7-6 to TRBJ2-7; D may be TRBD1 or TRBD2 (6 bases each). Here the CDR3 reads CASSLSGAPLSYEQYF. The CDR3 DNA follows: TGTGCCAGCAGCTTATCGGGGGCACCCCTCTCCTACGAGCAGTACTTC.